These T cell receptor beta chains were read from a single sample in a study of T cell responses to AZD1222 COVID-19 vaccine. Produced via immunoSEQ multiplex PCR; TCRdb's table is partial and in-frame only. The repertoire includes approximately 57,000 clones, around 87% of them detected once, and 16% sits in the top ten. This specimen was peripheral blood, taken on day 0 of AZD1222 vaccination. Receptors were obtained from an adult in good health. CDR3s leave out the opening cysteine and the closing phenylalanine or tryptophan.

cdr3_aa	j_call	v_call
ASSQDMGVNSPLH	TRBJ1-6	TRBV4-2
ASSEMTGSAF	TRBJ1-1	TRBV6-5
ASSQRVIENTGELF	TRBJ2-2	TRBV4-1
ASSLIAGIYGYT	TRBJ1-2	TRBV5-1
ASSTNSGANVLT	TRBJ2-6	TRBV2
ATESGGNTEAF	TRBJ1-1	TRBV10-3
AVYSQAGTSGAYNEQF	TRBJ2-1	TRBV10-3
ASSLWISTDTQY	TRBJ2-3	TRBV5-8
ASSPSAGANEQF	TRBJ2-1	TRBV3-1/TRBV3-2
ASSATAFRMNTEAF	TRBJ1-1	TRBV5-8
ASSYGQGTEAF	TRBJ1-1	TRBV6-2/TRBV6-3
ASQEGQTGYT	TRBJ1-2	TRBV6-6
ASSLRSSYEQY	TRBJ2-7	TRBV11-3
ASSIGAGQVLSYEQY	TRBJ2-7	TRBV19
ASSVASGATYGYT	TRBJ1-2	TRBV9
KSRTRFYSNQPQH	TRBJ1-5	TRBV29-1